The 8 T cell receptor beta chains below all came from one sample that was sequenced in a study of T cell responses to AZD1222 COVID-19 vaccine. TCRdb's copy holds only in-frame clones and misses some; the assay was immunoSEQ multiplex PCR. The data show roughly 93,000 clones, roughly nine tenths seen once. This specimen consisted of peripheral blood, obtained on day 0 of MenACWY control vaccination. The receptor set was obtained from an adult in good health.

The chain uses TRBV27 and TRBJ1-6; D gene ambiguous. Germline loops: CDR1 MNHEY, CDR2 SMNVEV (reference sequence). The CDR3 is made up of 14 amino acids. Trimming took off 5 bases at V and 10 bases at J, with 15 bases between the two ends. CDR3 in amino acids: CASSRPVASSPLHF. For the CDR3, the DNA is TGTGCCAGCAGTAGGCCGGTGGCCTCATCACCCCTCCACTTT.

This chain uses TRBV5-4 with TRBJ2-5; tentatively, D is TRBD2 (6 bases). The CDR3 is made up of 16 amino acids. The germline V and J ends were trimmed by 2 bases and 4 bases, with 18 bases remaining between them. Germline V gene lookup returns CDR1 SGHNT and CDR2 YYREEE (reference sequence). In DNA form, the CDR3 reads TGTGCCAGCAGCTTTGGGGCGGGGACTTCCCGAGAGACCCAGTACTTC. Translating it yields CASSFGAGTSRETQYF.

The CDR3 DNA is TGTGCCAGCAGTGATCTTCGGACAGGGGCCTATGGCTACACCTTC. It yields the protein CASSDLRTGAYGYTF. This rearrangement joins TRBV6-1 to TRBJ1-2; 9 bases fit TRBD1. There are 15 residues in the CDR3. The ends lost 3 bases at V and 4 bases at J; junction bases unmatched: 6. Germline V gene data show CDR1 as MNHNS and CDR2 as SASEGT.

The chain employs TRBV6-5 and TRBJ1-2, with 11 bases matching TRBD1. This CDR3 contains 15 residues. The germline CDR1 and CDR2 sequences are MNHEY and SVGAGI. V shed 0 bases, J shed 7 bases, and the junction held 4 bases outside the gene matches. The CDR3 spells CASSYSHGTGGGYTF. CDR3 nucleotide sequence: TGTGCCAGCAGTTACTCTCACGGGACAGGGGGTGGCTACACCTTC.

CDR3 sequence (DNA): TGTGCCAGCAGCTTAACTACAGGGGGTCCCAGCTCCTACAATGAGCAGTTCTTC. The encoded protein is CASSLTTGGPSSYNEQFF. The rearrangement joins TRBV11-3 to TRBJ2-1, with 8 bases aligning to TRBD1. V was pared by 2 bases and J by 0 bases, with 9 bases of the junction left unmatched. The germline gives CDR1 SGHNT, CDR2 YENEEA. CDR3 size: 18 residues.

The J gene is TRBJ2-1, the V gene TRBV21-1; the table names TRBD1, a call not compared with the DNA. TRBV21-1 represents a pseudogene. The CDR3 is 17 amino acids. CDR3: CASSKGPKAGTGDEQFF. In nucleotides, the CDR3 is TGTGCCAGCAGCAAAGGACCTAAAGCCGGGACAGGGGATGAGCAGTTCTTC.

Remarks on this clone: This specimen includes other DNA sequences encoding the same CDR3. V gene TRBV20-1 combines with J gene TRBJ1-2, with unresolved D. V was clipped by 3 bases and J by 3 bases, with 8 bases between them. CDR1 and CDR2 from the germline V gene are DFQATT and SNEGSKA (reference sequence). The CDR3 spans 12 residues. CDR3 in DNA: TGCAGTGCTAGTTTGTCAGACTATGGCTACACCTTC. Its protein product is CSASLSDYGYTF.

The chain has TRBV4-3 and TRBJ2-1, with 12 bases that match TRBD2. After removal of 3 bases from V and 7 bases from J, the junction contained 10 bases not matched to a gene. CDR3 length equals 17 residues. CDR1 and CDR2 (germline): LGHNA, YSLEER. CDR3 region: CASSQSELAGGWNEQFF. The CDR3, as DNA: TGCGCCAGCAGCCAGTCGGAACTAGCGGGGGGATGGAATGAGCAGTTCTTC.